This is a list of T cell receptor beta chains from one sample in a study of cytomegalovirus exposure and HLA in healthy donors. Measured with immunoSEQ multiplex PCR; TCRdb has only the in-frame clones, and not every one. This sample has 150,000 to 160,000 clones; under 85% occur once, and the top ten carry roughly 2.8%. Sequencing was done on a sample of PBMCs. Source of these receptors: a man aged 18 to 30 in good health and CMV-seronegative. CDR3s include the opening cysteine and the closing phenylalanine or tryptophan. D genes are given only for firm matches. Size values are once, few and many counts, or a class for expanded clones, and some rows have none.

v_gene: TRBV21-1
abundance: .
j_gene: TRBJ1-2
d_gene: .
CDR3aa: CASITRDCHLGYTF
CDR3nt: TGTGCCAGCATTACCCGGGACTGCCATCTTGGCTACACCTTC

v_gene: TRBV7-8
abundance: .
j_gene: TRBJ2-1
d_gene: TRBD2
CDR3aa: CASSLGLLAGVYNEQFF
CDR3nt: TGTGCCAGCAGCTTAGGCCTCTTAGCGGGGGTTTACAATGAGCAGTTCTTC

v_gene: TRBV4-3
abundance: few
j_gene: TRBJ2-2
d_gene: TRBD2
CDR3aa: CASSQDRPYVTSGGSGELFF
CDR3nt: TGCGCCAGCAGCCAAGATCGGCCGTATGTGACTAGCGGGGGATCCGGGGAGCTGTTTTTT

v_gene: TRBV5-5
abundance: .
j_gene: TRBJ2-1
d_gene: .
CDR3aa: CASSLVPGENWNEQFF
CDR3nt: TGTGCCAGCAGCTTGGTTCCGGGGGAAAATTGGAATGAGCAGTTCTTC

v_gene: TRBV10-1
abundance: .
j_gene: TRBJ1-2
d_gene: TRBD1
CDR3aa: CASSRDRADYGYTF
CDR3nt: TGCGCCAGCAGCCGGGACAGGGCGGACTATGGCTACACCTTC

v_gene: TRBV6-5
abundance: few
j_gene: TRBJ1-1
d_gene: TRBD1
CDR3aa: CASSTGQGRTEAFF
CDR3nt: TGTGCCAGCAGTACAGGACAGGGACGAACTGAAGCTTTCTTT

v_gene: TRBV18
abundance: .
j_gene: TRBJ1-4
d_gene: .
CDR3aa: CASSALRDEKLFF
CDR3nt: TGTGCCAGCTCAGCCCTGAGAGATGAAAAACTGTTTTTT

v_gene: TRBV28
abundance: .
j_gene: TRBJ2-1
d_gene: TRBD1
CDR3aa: CASSFLRDRIYNEQFF
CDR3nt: TGTGCCAGCAGTTTCCTCCGGGACAGAATTTACAATGAGCAGTTCTTC

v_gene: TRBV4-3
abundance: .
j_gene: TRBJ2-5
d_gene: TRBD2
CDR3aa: CASSQDGVTSGAGGETQYF
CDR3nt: TGCGCCAGCAGCCAAGACGGGGTGACTAGCGGGGCGGGTGGGGAGACCCAGTACTTC

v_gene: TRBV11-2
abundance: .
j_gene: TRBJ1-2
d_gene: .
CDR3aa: CASSPRQGRGYTF
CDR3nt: TGTGCCAGCAGCCCCCGCCAAGGGAGAGGCTACACCTTC

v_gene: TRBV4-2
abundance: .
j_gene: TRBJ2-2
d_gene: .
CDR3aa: CASSQDLSGRGWTGELFF
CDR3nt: TGTGCCAGCAGCCAAGATTTATCAGGTCGGGGGTGGACCGGGGAGCTGTTTTTT

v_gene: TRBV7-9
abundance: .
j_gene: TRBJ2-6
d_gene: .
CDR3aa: CASSSDRITKPGANVLTF
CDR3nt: TGTGCCAGCAGCTCCGACAGGATAACAAAGCCTGGGGCCAACGTCCTGACTTTC

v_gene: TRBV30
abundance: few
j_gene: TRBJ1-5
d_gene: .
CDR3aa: CAWSGQDNQPQHF
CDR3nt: TGTGCCTGGAGTGGACAGGACAATCAGCCCCAGCATTTT

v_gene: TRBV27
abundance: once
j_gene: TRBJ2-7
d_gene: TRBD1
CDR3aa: CASSPTPGGRNEQYF
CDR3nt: TGTGCCAGCAGTCCCACCCCAGGGGGCCGAAACGAGCAGTACTTC

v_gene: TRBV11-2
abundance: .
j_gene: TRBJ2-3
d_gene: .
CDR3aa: CASSLLIRADTQYF
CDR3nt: TGTGCCAGCAGCTTACTGATCAGGGCAGATACGCAGTATTTT

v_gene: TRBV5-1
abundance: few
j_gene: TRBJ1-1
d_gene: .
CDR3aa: CASSSSRNTEAFF
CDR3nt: TGCGCCAGCAGCTCTAGCAGAAACACTGAAGCTTTCTTT

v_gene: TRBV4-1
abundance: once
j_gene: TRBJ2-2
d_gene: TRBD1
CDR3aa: CASSWTGEAGELFF
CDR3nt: TGCGCCAGCAGCTGGACAGGCGAAGCCGGGGAGCTGTTTTTT

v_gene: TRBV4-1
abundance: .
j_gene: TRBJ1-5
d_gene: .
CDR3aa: CASSQEYVGGGNQPQHF
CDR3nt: TGCGCCAGCAGCCAAGAGTATGTCGGGGGGGGCAATCAGCCCCAGCATTTT

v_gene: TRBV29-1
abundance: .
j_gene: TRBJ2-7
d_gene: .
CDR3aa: CSVEGGRYEQYF
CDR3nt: TGCAGCGTTGAGGGGGGTAGGTACGAGCAGTACTTC

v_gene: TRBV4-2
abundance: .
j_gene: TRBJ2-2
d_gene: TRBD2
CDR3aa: CASSQLGLADTGELFF
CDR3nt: TGTGCCAGCAGCCAACTGGGACTAGCGGACACCGGGGAGCTGTTTTTT

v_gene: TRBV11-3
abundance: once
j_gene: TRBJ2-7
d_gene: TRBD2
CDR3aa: CASSQRTSGGAGEQYF
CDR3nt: TGTGCCAGCAGCCAAAGGACTAGCGGGGGGGCGGGGGAGCAGTACTTC

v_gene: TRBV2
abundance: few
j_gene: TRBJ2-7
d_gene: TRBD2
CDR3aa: CASSNGGFGEQYF
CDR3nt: TGTGCCAGCAGTAACGGGGGGTTCGGCGAGCAGTACTTC

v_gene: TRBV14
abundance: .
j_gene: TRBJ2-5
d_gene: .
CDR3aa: CASSLRQGKETQYF
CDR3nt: TGTGCCAGCAGTCTCCGGCAGGGAAAAGAGACCCAGTACTTC

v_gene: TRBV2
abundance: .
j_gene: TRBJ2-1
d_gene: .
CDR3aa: CASSEQEQFF
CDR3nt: TGTGCCAGCAGTGAACAGGAGCAGTTCTTC

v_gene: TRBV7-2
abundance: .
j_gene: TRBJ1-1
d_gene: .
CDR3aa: CASSLSRVNTEAFF
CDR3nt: TGTGCCAGCAGCTTATCGCGAGTGAACACTGAAGCTTTCTTT

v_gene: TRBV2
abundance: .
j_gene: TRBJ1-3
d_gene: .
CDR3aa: CASSVGLGNTIYF
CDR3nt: TGTGCCAGCAGTGTTGGACTCGGAAACACCATATATTTT

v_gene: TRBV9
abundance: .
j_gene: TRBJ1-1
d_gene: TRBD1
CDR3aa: CASSVGNGRGRNTEAFF
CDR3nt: TGTGCCAGCAGCGTCGGTAATGGCAGGGGGCGGAACACTGAAGCTTTCTTT

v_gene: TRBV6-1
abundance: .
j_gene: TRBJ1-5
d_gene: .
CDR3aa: CAGKGGASQHF
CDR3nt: TGTGCCGGCAAAGGCGGGGCGTCCCAGCATTTT

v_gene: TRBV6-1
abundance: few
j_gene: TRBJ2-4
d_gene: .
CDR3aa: CASSEASLAKNIQYF
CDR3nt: TGTGCCAGCAGTGAAGCTTCCTTAGCCAAAAACATTCAGTACTTC

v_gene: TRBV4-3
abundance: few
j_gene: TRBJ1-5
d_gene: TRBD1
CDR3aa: CASSQNPTGGGTYQPQHF
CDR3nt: TGCGCCAGCAGCCAAAACCCGACAGGGGGGGGAACCTATCAGCCCCAGCATTTT

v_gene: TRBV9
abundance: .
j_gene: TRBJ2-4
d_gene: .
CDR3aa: CASSVDAGDGWNSQYF
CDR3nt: TGTGCCAGCAGCGTAGACGCCGGGGATGGTTGGAACAGTCAGTACTTC

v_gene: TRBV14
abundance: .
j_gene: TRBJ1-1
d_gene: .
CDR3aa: CASSQGEGMNTEAFF
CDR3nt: TGTGCCAGCAGCCAAGGGGAGGGGATGAACACTGAAGCTTTCTTT

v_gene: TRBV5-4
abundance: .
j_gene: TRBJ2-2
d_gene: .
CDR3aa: CASSRAGELFF
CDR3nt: TGTGCCAGCTCCCGCGCCGGGGAGCTGTTTTTT

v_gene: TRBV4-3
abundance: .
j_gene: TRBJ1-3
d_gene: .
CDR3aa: CASSPRTGGLGGNTIYF
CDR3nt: TGCGCCAGCAGCCCACGGACGGGGGGATTAGGAGGAAACACCATATATTTT

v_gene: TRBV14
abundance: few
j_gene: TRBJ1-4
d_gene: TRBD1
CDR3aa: CASSQDETGVWGGPDEKLFF
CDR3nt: TGTGCCAGCAGCCAAGACGAGACAGGGGTTTGGGGAGGTCCGGACGAAAAACTGTTTTTT

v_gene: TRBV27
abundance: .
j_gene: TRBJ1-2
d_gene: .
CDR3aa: CASRPSSGANYGYTF
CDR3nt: TGTGCCAGCAGACCCAGTTCGGGAGCAAACTATGGCTACACCTTC

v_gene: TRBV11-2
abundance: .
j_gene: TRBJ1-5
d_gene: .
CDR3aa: CASSPGEHQPQHF
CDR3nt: TGTGCCAGCAGCCCCGGGGAACATCAGCCCCAGCATTTT

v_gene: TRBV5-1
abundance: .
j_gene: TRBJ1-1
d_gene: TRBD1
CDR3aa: CASRQGGVGGTEVFF
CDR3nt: TGCGCCAGCAGGCAGGGGGGCGTAGGGGGAACTGAAGTTTTCTTT

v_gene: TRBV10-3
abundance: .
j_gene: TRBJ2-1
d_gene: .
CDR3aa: CAIRRDLPPNEQFF
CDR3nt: TGTGCCATCAGGCGGGACCTCCCGCCCAATGAGCAGTTCTTC

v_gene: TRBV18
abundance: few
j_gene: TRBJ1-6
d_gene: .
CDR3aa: CASSPGGLRSPLHF
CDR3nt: TGTGCCAGCTCACCAGGGGGCCTAAGGTCACCCCTCCACTTT

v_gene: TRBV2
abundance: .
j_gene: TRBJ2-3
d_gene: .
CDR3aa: CASTERGITDTQYF
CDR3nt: TGTGCCAGCACAGAACGGGGGATCACAGATACGCAGTATTTT

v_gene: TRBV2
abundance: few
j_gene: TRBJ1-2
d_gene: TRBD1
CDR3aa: CASRRTGINGYTF
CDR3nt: TGTGCCAGCCGACGGACAGGGATAAATGGCTACACCTTC

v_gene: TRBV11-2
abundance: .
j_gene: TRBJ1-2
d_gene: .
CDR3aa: CASSLDPQDIYGYTF
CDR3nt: TGTGCCAGCAGCTTAGATCCCCAGGACATCTATGGCTACACCTTC

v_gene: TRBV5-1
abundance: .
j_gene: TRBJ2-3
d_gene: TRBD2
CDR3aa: CASSLGWGGTDTQYF
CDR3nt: TGCGCCAGCAGCTTGGGGTGGGGAGGGACAGATACGCAGTATTTT

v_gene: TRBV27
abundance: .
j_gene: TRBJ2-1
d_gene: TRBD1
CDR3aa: CASSSPTGYNEQFF
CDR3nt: TGTGCCAGCAGTTCACCGACAGGGTACAATGAGCAGTTCTTC

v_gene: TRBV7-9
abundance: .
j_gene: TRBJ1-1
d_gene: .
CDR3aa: CASSREGANTEAFF
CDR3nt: TGTGCCAGCAGCAGAGAAGGGGCGAACACTGAAGCTTTCTTT

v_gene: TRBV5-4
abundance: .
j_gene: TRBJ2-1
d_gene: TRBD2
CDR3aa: CASSPRDYYNEQFF
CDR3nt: TGTGCCAGCAGCCCGCGGGACTACTACAATGAGCAGTTCTTC

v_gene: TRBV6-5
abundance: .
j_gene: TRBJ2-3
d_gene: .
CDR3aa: CASSYSPGDTQYF
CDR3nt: TGTGCCAGCAGTTACTCGCCGGGGGATACGCAGTATTTT

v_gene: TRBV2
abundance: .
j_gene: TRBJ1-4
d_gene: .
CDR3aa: CASSVTGNNEKLFF
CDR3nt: TGTGCCAGCAGTGTGACAGGAAATAATGAAAAACTGTTTTTT

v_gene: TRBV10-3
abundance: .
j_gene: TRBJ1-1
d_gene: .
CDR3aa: CAISEQVGNTEAFF
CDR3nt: TGTGCCATCAGTGAGCAGGTGGGGAACACTGAAGCTTTCTTT

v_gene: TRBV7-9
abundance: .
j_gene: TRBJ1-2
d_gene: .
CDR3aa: CASSLDAGTNYGYTF
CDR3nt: TGTGCCAGCAGCTTAGATGCAGGTACAAACTATGGCTACACCTTC

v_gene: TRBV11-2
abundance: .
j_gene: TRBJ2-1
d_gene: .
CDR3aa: CASSPDRPHEQFF
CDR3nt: TGTGCCAGCAGCCCCGACAGGCCCCATGAGCAGTTCTTC

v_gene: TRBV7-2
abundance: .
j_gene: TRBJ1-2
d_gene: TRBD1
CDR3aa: CASSIDRGYGYTF
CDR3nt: TGTGCCAGCAGCATCGACAGGGGGTATGGCTACACCTTC

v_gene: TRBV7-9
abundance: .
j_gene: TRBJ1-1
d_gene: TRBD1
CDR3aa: CASSYSKGATEAFF
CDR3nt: TGTGCCAGCAGCTATAGTAAGGGGGCCACTGAAGCTTTCTTT